The 11 T cell receptor beta chains given below trace back to one sample, sequenced in a study of response to subunit inactivated influenza vaccine. From the RT-PCR reads, TCRdb called clonotypes with MiXCR, one entry per CDR3 protein. This sample carries 550,000 to 800,000 distinct CDR3 sequences, 15% to 19% of them seen once, and the ten largest clones take 11%. Material: PBMCs from blood, obtained 11 to 12 days after vaccination. These receptors all come from a man between 45 and 60 years old who received an inactivated influenza vaccine.

The chain joins TRBV15 to TRBJ2-3, with D possibly being TRBD2 (6 bases). V was cut by 3 bases and J by 0 bases, with 13 bases left in between. Looked up from germline, CDR1 is LNHNV and CDR2 is YYDKDF (reference sequence). There are 16 residues in the CDR3. CDR3 DNA: TGTGCCACCAGCAGTGGGACTTCCTCTAGCACAGATACGCAGTATTTT. This translates into CATSSGTSSSTDTQYF. Supplemented by reference TRBV15 and TRBJ2-3, the full variable domain reads DAMVIQNPRYQVTQFGKPVTLSCSQTLNHNVMYWYQQKSSQAPKLLFHYYDKDFNNEADTPDNFQSRRPNTSFCFLDIRSPGLGDTAMYLCATSSGTSSSTDTQYFGPGTRLTVL.

V gene TRBV5-1 combines with J gene TRBJ2-2; tentatively, D is TRBD1 (6 bases). The CDR3 is 15 amino acids. Trimming cost V 5 bases and J 0 bases, with 11 bases left between them. CDR1 is SGHRS and CDR2 is YFSETQ in the germline V gene. CDR3 bases: TGCGCCAGCAGGCGACAGGTCTCGAACACCGGGGAGCTGTTTTTT. Translation gives CASRRQVSNTGELFF.

This clonotype has a handful of counts. The chain joins TRBV3-1 to TRBJ2-1, with TRBD2 matching 8 bases. CDR1 LGHDT and CDR2 YNNKEL come from the germline V gene (reference sequence). J lost 9 bases, V lost 4 bases, and 11 bases had no gene match. This CDR3 has 15 amino acids. This CDR3 is CASSPPGLVDSEQFF. CDR3 in DNA: TGTGCCAGCAGCCCGCCGGGACTAGTTGACTCTGAGCAGTTCTTC.

The V call is TRBV5-1, the J call TRBJ2-1; possible D gene TRBD2, 5 bases. This CDR3 region has 16 residues. CDR1 and CDR2 (germline): SGHRS, YFSETQ. V lost 4 bases and J lost 4, with 18 bases in between. The DNA for the CDR3 is TGCGCCAGCAGCCGGGGTGGACTCTCCAGGTACAATGAGCAGTTCTTC. Amino acids: CASSRGGLSRYNEQFF.

This sequence joins TRBV7-2 and TRBJ2-7; the D is unclear. The CDR3 length is 11 residues. Germline CDR1 reads SGHTA; CDR2 reads FQGNSA. Trimming pared 5 bases from V and 5 bases from J, leaving 7 bases between. CDR3 loop: CASSNLNEQYF. The DNA for the CDR3 is TGTGCCAGCAGCAACCTAAACGAGCAGTACTTC.

This clonotype was seen a single time. The rearrangement uses TRBV19 and TRBJ2-4; TRBD2 is a possible D gene (6 bases). Per the germline V gene, CDR1 is LNHDA and CDR2 is SQIVND (reference sequence). The CDR3 is 10 amino acids. Trimming pared 8 bases from V and 10 bases from J, leaving 9 bases between. CDR3 protein: CASGGGIQYF. In nucleotides, the CDR3 is TGTGCCAGTGGTGGAGGGATTCAGTACTTC.

The V call is TRBV6-2 or TRBV6-3, the J call TRBJ2-2, with D perhaps matching TRBD2 (5 bases). Germline V gene data show CDR1 as MNHEY and CDR2 as SVGEGT. The germline V and J ends were trimmed by 7 bases and 4 bases, with 13 bases remaining between them. The CDR3 runs 14 residues. The DNA of the CDR3 is TGTGCCAGCACCAGAGGAGGTTCCACCGGGGAGCTGTTTTTT. This gives the protein CASTRGGSTGELFF.

The gene calls are TRBV15 and TRBJ2-1; the match to TRBD2 covers 10 bases. The trim removed 5 bases at V and 6 bases at J, leaving 7 bases unmatched. This CDR3 spans 15 amino acids. Germline loops: CDR1 LNHNV, CDR2 YYDKDF (reference sequence). The CDR3 region has the DNA TGTGCCACCAGCTGGCTAGCGGGAGATGGCAATGAGCAGTTCTTC. Residues: CATSWLAGDGNEQFF.

This clonotype was counted a few times. The rearrangement uses TRBV12-3 or TRBV12-4 and TRBJ2-3; D perhaps matches TRBD2 (5 bases). This CDR3 spans 16 amino acids. The germline V and J ends were trimmed by 1 base and 3 bases, with 14 bases remaining between them. CDR3: CASSLDVVRETDTQYF. The DNA for the CDR3 is TGTGCCAGCAGTTTAGATGTAGTAAGGGAGACAGATACGCAGTATTTT.

This clonotype has ten or more counts. The chain links TRBV5-1 to TRBJ2-5; D perhaps matches TRBD2 (7 bases). Looked up from germline, CDR1 is SGHRS and CDR2 is YFSETQ. The CDR3 runs 14 residues. Trimming removed 4 bases from V and 4 bases from J, with 14 bases in between. CDR3 region: CASSNSGGRETQYF. The CDR3 nucleotides are TGCGCCAGCAGCAACTCGGGGGGCCGAGAGACCCAGTACTTC.

This chain joins TRBV20-1 and TRBJ2-5; D gene uncertain. There are 12 residues in the CDR3. Germline V gives CDR1 DFQATT, CDR2 SNEGSKA (reference sequence). The V and J ends lost 2 bases and 6 bases respectively, with 10 bases between them. CDR3 residues: CSARKTKKTQYF. For the CDR3, the DNA is TGCAGTGCTAGAAAAACAAAGAAGACCCAGTACTTC.